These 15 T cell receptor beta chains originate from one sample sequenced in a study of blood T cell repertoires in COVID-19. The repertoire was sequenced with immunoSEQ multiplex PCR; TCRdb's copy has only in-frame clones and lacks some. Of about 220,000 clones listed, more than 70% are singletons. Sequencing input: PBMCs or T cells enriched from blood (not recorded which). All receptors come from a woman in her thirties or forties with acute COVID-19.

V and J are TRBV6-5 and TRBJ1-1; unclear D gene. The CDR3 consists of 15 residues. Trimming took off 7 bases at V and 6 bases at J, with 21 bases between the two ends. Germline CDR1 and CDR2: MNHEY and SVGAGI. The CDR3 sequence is CASTDRDEGSAEAFF. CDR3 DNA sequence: TGTGCCAGCACCGATCGTGACGAGGGATCGGCTGAAGCTTTCTTT.

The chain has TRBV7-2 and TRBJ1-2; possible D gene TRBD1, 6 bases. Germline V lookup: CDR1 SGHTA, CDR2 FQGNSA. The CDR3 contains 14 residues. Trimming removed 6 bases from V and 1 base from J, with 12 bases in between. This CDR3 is CASSPDRFNYGYTF. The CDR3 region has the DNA TGTGCCAGCAGTCCGGACAGATTTAACTATGGCTACACCTTC.

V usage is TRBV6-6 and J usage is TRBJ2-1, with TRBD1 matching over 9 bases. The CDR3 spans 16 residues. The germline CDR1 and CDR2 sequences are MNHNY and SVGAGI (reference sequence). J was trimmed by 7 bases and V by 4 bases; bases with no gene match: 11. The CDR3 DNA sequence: TGTGCCAGCAGTTCGAGGGGGGGACAGGGTTCGAATGAGCAGTTCTTC. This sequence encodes CASSSRGGQGSNEQFF.

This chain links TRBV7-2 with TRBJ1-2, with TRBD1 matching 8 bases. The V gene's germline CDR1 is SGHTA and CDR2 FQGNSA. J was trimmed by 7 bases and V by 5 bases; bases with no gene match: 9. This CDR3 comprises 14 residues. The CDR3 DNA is TGTGCCAGCAGCCCGGGGGGACAGGTATTTGGCTACACCTTC. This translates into CASSPGGQVFGYTF.

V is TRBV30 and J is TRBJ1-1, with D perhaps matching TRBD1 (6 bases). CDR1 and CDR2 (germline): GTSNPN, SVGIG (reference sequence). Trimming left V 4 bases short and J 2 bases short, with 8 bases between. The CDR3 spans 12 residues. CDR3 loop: CAWNRENTEAFF. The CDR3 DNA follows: TGTGCCTGGAACAGGGAAAACACTGAAGCTTTCTTT.

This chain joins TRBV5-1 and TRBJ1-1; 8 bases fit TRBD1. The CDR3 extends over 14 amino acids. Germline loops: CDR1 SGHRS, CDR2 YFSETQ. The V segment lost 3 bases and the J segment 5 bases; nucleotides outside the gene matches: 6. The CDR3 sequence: CASSSGQGETEAFF. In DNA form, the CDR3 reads TGCGCCAGCAGCTCCGGACAGGGTGAAACTGAAGCTTTCTTT.

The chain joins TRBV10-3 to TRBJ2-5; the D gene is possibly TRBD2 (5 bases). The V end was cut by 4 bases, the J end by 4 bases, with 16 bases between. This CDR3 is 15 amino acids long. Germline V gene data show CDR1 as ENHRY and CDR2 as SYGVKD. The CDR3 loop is CAISVTGSPGETQYF. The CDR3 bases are TGTGCCATCAGTGTGACGGGATCACCAGGAGAGACCCAGTACTTC.

The CDR3 DNA reads as TGTGCCAGCAGTTTTAGTCCTGGAAACACCATATATTTT. It translates to CASSFSPGNTIYF. The J gene is TRBJ1-3, the V gene TRBV27, with D uncertain. Trimming left V 3 bases short and J 2 bases short, with 5 bases between. The CDR3 covers 13 residues. In germline, CDR1 is MNHEY, CDR2 SMNVEV (reference sequence).

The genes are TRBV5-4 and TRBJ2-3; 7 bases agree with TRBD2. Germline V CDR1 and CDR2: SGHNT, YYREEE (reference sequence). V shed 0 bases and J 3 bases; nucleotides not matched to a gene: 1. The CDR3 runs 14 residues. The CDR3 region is CASSLERGTDTQYF. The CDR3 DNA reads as TGTGCCAGCAGCTTGGAGCGGGGAACAGATACGCAGTATTTT.

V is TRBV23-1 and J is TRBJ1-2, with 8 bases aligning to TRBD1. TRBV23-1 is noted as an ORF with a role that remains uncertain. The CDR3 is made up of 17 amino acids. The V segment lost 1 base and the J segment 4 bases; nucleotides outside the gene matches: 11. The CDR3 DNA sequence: TGCGCCAGCAGTCAATGGGCGGTGACAGGGGATGGCTATGGCTACACCTTC. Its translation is CASSQWAVTGDGYGYTF.

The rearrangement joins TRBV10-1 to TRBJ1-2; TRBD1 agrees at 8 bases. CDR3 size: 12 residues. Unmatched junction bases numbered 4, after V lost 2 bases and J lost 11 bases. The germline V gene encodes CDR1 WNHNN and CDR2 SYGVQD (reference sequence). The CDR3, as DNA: TGCGCCAGCAGTGAGACAGGGGGGACTTACACCTTC. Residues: CASSETGGTYTF.

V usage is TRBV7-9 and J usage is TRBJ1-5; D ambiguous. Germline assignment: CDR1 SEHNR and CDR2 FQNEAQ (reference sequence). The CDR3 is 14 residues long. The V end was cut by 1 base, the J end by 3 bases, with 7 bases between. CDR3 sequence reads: CASSLVGSNQPQHF. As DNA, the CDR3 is TGTGCCAGCAGCTTAGTCGGGTCCAATCAGCCCCAGCATTTT.

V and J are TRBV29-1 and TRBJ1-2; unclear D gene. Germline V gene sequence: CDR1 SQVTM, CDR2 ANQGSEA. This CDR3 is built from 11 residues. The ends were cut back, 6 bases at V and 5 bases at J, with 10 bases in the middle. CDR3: CSVQFLYGYTF. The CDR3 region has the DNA TGCAGCGTCCAGTTTTTATATGGCTACACCTTC.

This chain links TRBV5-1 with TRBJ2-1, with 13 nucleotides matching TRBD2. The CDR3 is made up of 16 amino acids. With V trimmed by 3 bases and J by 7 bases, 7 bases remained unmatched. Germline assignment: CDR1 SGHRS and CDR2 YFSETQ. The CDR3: CASSSSTSGRVNEQFF. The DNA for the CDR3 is TGCGCCAGCAGCTCGAGCACTAGCGGGAGGGTGAATGAGCAGTTCTTC.

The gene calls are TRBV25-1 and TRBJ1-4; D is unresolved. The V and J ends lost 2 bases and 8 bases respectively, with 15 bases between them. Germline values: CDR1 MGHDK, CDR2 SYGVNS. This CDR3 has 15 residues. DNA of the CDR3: TGTGCCAGCAGTGAAGTCCGGGGTTTAGGGGAAAAACTGTTTTTT. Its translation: CASSEVRGLGEKLFF.